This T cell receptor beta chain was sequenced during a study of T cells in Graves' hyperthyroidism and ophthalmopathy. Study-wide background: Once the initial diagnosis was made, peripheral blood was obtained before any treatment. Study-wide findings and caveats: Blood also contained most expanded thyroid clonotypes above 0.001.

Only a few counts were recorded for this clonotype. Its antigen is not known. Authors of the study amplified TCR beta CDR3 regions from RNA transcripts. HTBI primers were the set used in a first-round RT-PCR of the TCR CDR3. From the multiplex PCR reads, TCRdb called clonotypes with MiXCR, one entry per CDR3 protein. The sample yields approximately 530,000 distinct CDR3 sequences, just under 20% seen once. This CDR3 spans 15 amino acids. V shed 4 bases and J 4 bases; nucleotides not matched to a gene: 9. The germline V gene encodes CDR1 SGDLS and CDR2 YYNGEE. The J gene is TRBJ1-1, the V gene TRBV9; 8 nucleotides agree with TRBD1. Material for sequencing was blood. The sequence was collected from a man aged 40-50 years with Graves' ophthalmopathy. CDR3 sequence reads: CASSLEFTGGTEAFF. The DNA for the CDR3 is TGTGCCAGCAGCCTAGAATTCACAGGGGGCACTGAAGCTTTCTTT.